Following are 29 T cell receptor beta chains from one sample sequenced in a study of OX40 agonist ivuxolimab in advanced cancers. The library relied on the immunoSEQ multiplex PCR assay. TCRdb stores this immuneACCESS table with in-frame sequences only. Part of the clones is absent; in the studies checked, under half of the shortfall reflects unresolved V genes, and no reason is known for the rest. The table for this sample lists more than 2,000 clones; about 80% of them were counted only once. Of the sample, around a third falls within the top ten clones. The sample was CD4+ or CD8+ T cells sorted from blood, taken in a trial of the OX40 agonist ivuxolimab. Receptor source: an adult with an advanced solid tumor such as melanoma, head and neck, liver or kidney cancer.

This clone has a single count. The CDR3 region is CASSFGGVPYEQYF. CDR3 in DNA: TGTGCCAGCAGCTTCGGCGGGGTTCCCTACGAGCAGTACTTC. This chain uses TRBV14 with TRBJ2-7; D is perhaps TRBD2 (6 bases). Germline V gene data show CDR1 as SGHDN and CDR2 as FVKESK. The CDR3 loop spans 14 amino acids. V was trimmed by 5 bases and J by 2 bases, leaving 13 bases between them.

The rearrangement joins TRBV6-1 to TRBJ2-1, with 7 bases aligning to TRBD2. Germline V gene sequence: CDR1 MNHNS, CDR2 SASEGT. The CDR3 extends over 14 amino acids. As DNA, the CDR3 is TGTGCAGTCAAAGCGGGACTTGAAAGTAATGAGCAGTTCTTC. Translating gives CAVKAGLESNEQFF.

The sample holds a few counts of this clone. The CDR3 coding sequence is TGCAGCGTCGACGGATCTAGCACAGATACGCAGTATTTT. Translating gives CSVDGSSTDTQYF. V gene TRBV29-1 combines with J gene TRBJ2-3; D gene uncertain. Germline assignment: CDR1 SQVTM and CDR2 ANQGSEA. CDR3 length equals 13 residues. V was shortened by 6 bases and J by 0 bases, with 10 bases between the two germline ends.

This chain joins TRBV9 and TRBJ2-1; D may be TRBD2 (6 bases). Germline V lookup: CDR1 SGDLS, CDR2 YYNGEE. Trimming pared 4 bases from V and 6 bases from J, leaving 14 bases between. The CDR3 extends over 14 amino acids. The DNA for the CDR3 is TGTGCCAGCAGCCCCCGCGGAGGGGTCAATGAGCAGTTCTTC. As protein: CASSPRGGVNEQFF.

CDR3: CASSRGQSRANVLTF. Written as DNA, the CDR3 is TGTGCCAGCAGCCGAGGACAAAGTCGGGCCAACGTCCTGACTTTC. The chain links TRBV7-1 to TRBJ2-6, with D perhaps matching TRBD1 (5 bases). TRBV7-1 is placed among ORFs of uncertain function. Trimming shortened V by 5 bases and J by 5 bases, and 13 bases separated the two germline ends. The CDR3 consists of 15 residues.

There are a few counts of this clone. This chain links TRBV5-1 with TRBJ1-4; D is perhaps TRBD1 (6 bases). Per germline, CDR1 SGHRS and CDR2 YFSETQ. The CDR3 has 17 amino acids. The V and J ends lost 2 bases and 0 bases respectively, with 14 bases between them. For the CDR3, the DNA is TGCGCCAGCAGCTTTTCGGCGGGGGCAACAACTAATGAAAAACTGTTTTTT. The encoded protein is CASSFSAGATTNEKLFF.

The chain uses TRBV19 and TRBJ2-1; no reliable D call. Germline values: CDR1 LNHDA, CDR2 SQIVND (reference sequence). CDR3 length equals 14 residues. With 1 base removed from V and 5 bases from J, the gap between germline ends came to 9 bases. CDR3 DNA sequence: TGTGCCAGTAGTATAGGGGGAAACCACAATGAGCAGTTCTTC. It encodes CASSIGGNHNEQFF.

This clone was observed a few times. The chain links TRBV21-1 to TRBJ2-7; the table gives TRBD2 as D, unverified against the DNA. TRBV21-1 is tagged as a pseudogene. This CDR3 region has 13 residues. The CDR3 here is CASSKASPYEQYF. CDR3 bases: TGTGCCAGCAGCAAAGCTAGCCCCTACGAGCAGTACTTC.

This rearrangement joins TRBV7-6 to TRBJ2-1, with 10 bases that match TRBD2. J was trimmed by 5 bases and V by 1 base; bases with no gene match: 8. This CDR3 has 17 amino acids. Germline V gene sequence: CDR1 SGHVS, CDR2 FNYEAQ. The CDR3 DNA follows: TGTGCCAGCAGCTTAGTAGTAGCGGGAGGAAACGACAATGAGCAGTTCTTC. Protein product: CASSLVVAGGNDNEQFF. Full variable domain (remainder filled in from reference TRBV7-6 and TRBJ2-1): GAGVSQSPRYKVTKRGQDVALRCDPISGHVSLYWYRQALGQGPEFLTYFNYEAQQDKSGLPNDRFSAERPEGSISTLTIQRTEQRDSAMYRCASSLVVAGGNDNEQFFGPGTRLTVL.

The chain joins TRBV6-1 to TRBJ1-5; no clear D. This CDR3 spans 13 amino acids. Germline loops: CDR1 MNHNS, CDR2 SASEGT. The V end lost 1 base, the J end lost 7 bases, and 8 bases lay between the germline ends. The CDR3 sequence: CASSEEKRQPQHF. The CDR3, as DNA: TGTGCCAGCAGTGAAGAGAAGAGGCAGCCCCAGCATTTT.

The V gene is TRBV7-9, the J gene TRBJ2-1, with TRBD1 identical over 9 bases. This CDR3 has 16 residues. Germline V gives CDR1 SEHNR, CDR2 FQNEAQ (reference sequence). V shed 1 base and J 4 bases; nucleotides not matched to a gene: 5. CDR3 in amino acids: CASSLVRDRDYNEQFF. DNA for the CDR3: TGTGCCAGCAGCTTAGTAAGGGACAGGGATTACAATGAGCAGTTCTTC.

The chain has TRBV2 and TRBJ2-1, with 11 nucleotides matching TRBD2. CDR3 length equals 14 residues. V lost 9 bases and J lost 7; bases outside the gene matches: 8. Germline V lookup: CDR1 SNHLY, CDR2 FYNNEI. CDR3 residues: CARRTSGSFNEQFF. Here the CDR3 DNA reads TGTGCCAGACGAACTAGCGGGAGTTTTAATGAGCAGTTCTTC. Based on the CDR3 plus reference TRBV2 and TRBJ2-1, the full variable domain is EPEVTQTPSHQVTQMGQEVILRCVPISNHLYFYWYRQILGQKVEFLVSFYNNEISEKSEIFDDQFSVERPDGSNFTLKIRSTKLEDSAMYFCARRTSGSFNEQFFGPGTRLTVL.

This clone was observed a few times. The chain combines TRBV29-1 with TRBJ2-3; unclear D gene. The CDR3 contains 10 residues. CDR1 and CDR2 (germline): SQVTM, ANQGSEA. The CDR3 here is CSVVVRTQYF. The CDR3 region has the DNA TGCAGTGTAGTGGTCCGCACGCAGTATTTT.

The chain is built from TRBV4-1 and TRBJ1-2; D is possibly TRBD1 (6 bases). Germline CDR1 and CDR2: MGHRA and YSYEKL. Trimming shortened V by 4 bases and J by 1 base, and 13 bases separated the two germline ends. The CDR3 length is 15 residues. CDR3: CASSPGHYSNYGYTF. As DNA, the CDR3 is TGCGCCAGCAGCCCGGGACACTACAGTAACTATGGCTACACCTTC.

The sample holds a few counts of this clone. This chain links TRBV6-1 with TRBJ2-4, with D possibly being TRBD1 (6 bases). From germline, CDR1 is MNHNS and CDR2 SASEGT. V lost 11 bases and J lost 16, with 24 bases in between. The CDR3 totals 12 residues. The CDR3 reads CAASDSRLTEYF. As DNA, the CDR3 is TGTGCCGCCTCGGACAGCCGCCTGACGGAATACTTC.

This chain uses TRBV14 with TRBJ2-3, with 8 bases that match TRBD2. CDR1 is SGHDN and CDR2 is FVKESK in the germline V gene. With 0 bases clipped from V and 5 bases from J, the junction kept 7 bases outside the gene matches. This CDR3 region has 16 residues. DNA for the CDR3: TGTGCCAGCAGCCAAGAAGCGGGAGCCTTCGTAGATACGCAGTATTTT. It translates to CASSQEAGAFVDTQYF.

This sequence joins TRBV19 and TRBJ1-1; D call uncertain. The CDR3 runs 16 residues. Trimming removed 5 bases from V and 11 bases from J, with 27 bases in between. Germline assignment: CDR1 LNHDA and CDR2 SQIVND (reference sequence). CDR3 protein: CASSSPTRDPWLVAFF. CDR3 sequence (DNA): TGTGCCAGTAGTTCACCCACAAGAGACCCCTGGTTGGTGGCTTTCTTT.

V gene TRBV5-5 combines with J gene TRBJ2-7; 11 nucleotides match TRBD2. This CDR3 has 15 amino acids. The V gene end was trimmed by 4 bases and the J gene end by 2 bases; junction bases not matched to a gene: 5. Per the germline V gene, CDR1 is SGHKS and CDR2 is YYEKEE (reference sequence). CDR3 sequence (DNA): TGTGCCAGCAGCAACCGACTAGCGGGACCCTACGAGCAGTACTTC. Its protein product is CASSNRLAGPYEQYF. Using reference TRBV5-5 and TRBJ2-7 for the parts outside the CDR3, the full variable domain is DAGVTQSPTHLIKTRGQQVTLRCSPISGHKSVSWYQQVLGQGPQFIFQYYEKEERGRGNFPDRFSARQFPNYSSELNVNALLLGDSALYLCASSNRLAGPYEQYFGPGTRLTVT.

The chain has TRBV19 and TRBJ1-5; D is perhaps TRBD1 (5 bases). CDR1 LNHDA and CDR2 SQIVND come from the germline V gene (reference sequence). The CDR3 runs to 14 residues. Trimming took 8 bases from V and 0 from J, leaving 11 bases between them. CDR3 loop: CASGTQDSNQPQHF. The CDR3 nucleotides are TGTGCCAGTGGGACCCAAGATAGCAATCAGCCCCAGCATTTT. Combining the CDR3 with reference TRBV19 and TRBJ1-5 gives the whole variable domain DGGITQSPKYLFRKEGQNVTLSCEQNLNHDAMYWYRQDPGQGLRLIYYSQIVNDFQKGDIAEGYSVSREKKESFPLTVTSAQKNPTAFYLCASGTQDSNQPQHFGDGTRLSIL.

The chain uses TRBV29-1 and TRBJ2-5; tentatively, D is TRBD1 (6 bases). The CDR3 has 14 amino acids. From germline, CDR1 is SQVTM and CDR2 ANQGSEA. Trimming removed 4 bases at V and 5 bases at J, with 17 bases between. CDR3 amino acids: CSVVRQALLETQYF. CDR3 DNA sequence: TGCAGCGTTGTAAGACAGGCGTTATTGGAGACCCAGTACTTC.

This chain joins TRBV7-8 and TRBJ2-2, with D hard to call. Germline V gives CDR1 SGHVS, CDR2 FQNEAQ. The CDR3 runs 16 residues. Trimming left V 2 bases short and J 0 bases short, with 10 bases between. The CDR3 protein is CASSLTYGTNTGELFF. Written as DNA, the CDR3 is TGTGCCAGCAGCTTAACCTATGGGACGAACACCGGGGAGCTGTTTTTT.

V and J are TRBV9 and TRBJ2-7; 8 bases align to TRBD1. CDR1 and CDR2 from the germline V gene are SGDLS and YYNGEE. V shed 4 bases and J 1 base; nucleotides not matched to a gene: 7. The CDR3 consists of 15 residues. DNA of the CDR3: TGTGCCAGCAGCCACGACAGGGGTGGATCCTACGAGCAGTACTTC. This translates into CASSHDRGGSYEQYF.

V usage is TRBV4-1 and J usage is TRBJ2-1, with 8 bases lining up with TRBD2. V was clipped by 1 base and J by 13 bases; unmatched bases: 9. The CDR3 length is 14 residues. CDR1 and CDR2 from the germline V gene are MGHRA and YSYEKL. This chain's CDR3 is CASSQAGASGSQFF. CDR3 nucleotide sequence: TGCGCCAGCAGCCAAGCGGGGGCCAGCGGGAGCCAGTTCTTC.

This clone was observed a handful of times. The chain recombines TRBV28 with TRBJ2-1, with TRBD2 matching over 11 bases. V gave up 5 bases and J gave up 1 base; unmatched junction bases: 16. The length of the CDR3 is 20 residues. Germline lookup yields CDR1 MDHEN and CDR2 SYDVKM. The CDR3 coding sequence is TGTGCCAGCAGTCCTAACCCCTCGACTAGCGGGGTATGGTCCTACAATGAGCAGTTCTTC. This gives the protein CASSPNPSTSGVWSYNEQFF.

This clone came up once. The same CDR3 also results from other DNA sequences found in this sample. This rearrangement joins TRBV9 to TRBJ1-5; D is possibly TRBD1 (5 bases). V was pared by 3 bases and J by 1 base, with 8 bases between. CDR1 SGDLS and CDR2 YYNGEE come from the germline V gene. CDR3 length: 14 residues. CDR3 DNA sequence: TGTGCCAGCAGCGGGGGGGGGAGCAATCAGCCCCAGCATTTT. Amino acids: CASSGGGSNQPQHF.

Written as DNA, the CDR3 is TGTGCCACCAGCAGAGAGCGGACACTGAATGAAAAACTGTTTTTT. Translating it yields CATSRERTLNEKLFF. V is TRBV15 and J is TRBJ1-4; possible D gene TRBD1, 5 bases. Germline values: CDR1 LNHNV, CDR2 YYDKDF (reference sequence). This CDR3 has 15 amino acids. V gave up 0 bases and J gave up 5 bases, with 10 bases separating them.

This chain uses TRBV5-5 with TRBJ2-7, with D possibly being TRBD1 or TRBD2 (5 bases each). V was trimmed by 0 bases and J by 5 bases, leaving 12 bases between them. Looked up from germline, CDR1 is SGHKS and CDR2 is YYEKEE (reference sequence). This CDR3 comprises 14 residues. The CDR3 DNA is TGTGCCAGCAGCTTGGTTCCGGGGACGCACGAGCAGTACTTC. Protein sequence: CASSLVPGTHEQYF.

This chain links TRBV27 with TRBJ2-3; tentative D call: TRBD1 (5 bases). The CDR3 contains 15 residues. The germline V gene has CDR1 MNHEY and CDR2 SMNVEV (reference sequence). V was clipped by 3 bases and J by 1 base, with 11 bases between them. This CDR3 reads CASSLWQGRTDTQYF. CDR3 DNA sequence: TGTGCCAGCAGTTTGTGGCAGGGCCGCACAGATACGCAGTATTTT.

The V and J genes are TRBV28 and TRBJ1-5, with unresolved D. CDR3 length: 14 residues. The germline V gene encodes CDR1 MDHEN and CDR2 SYDVKM. Trimming took 3 bases from V and 0 from J, leaving 6 bases between them. CDR3 in amino acids: CASSFIISNQPQHF. The CDR3 region has the DNA TGTGCCAGCAGTTTTATAATTAGCAATCAGCCCCAGCATTTT.